The 11 T cell receptor beta chains below were found in one sample sequenced in a study of blood T cell repertoires in COVID-19. Profiled with immunoSEQ multiplex PCR; TCRdb holds only in-frame clones, not every one. The profile shows around 63,000 clones, around 87% of them singletons. The material sequenced was peripheral blood. The receptors stem from a man aged 60-69 years with acute or convalescent COVID-19.

This clone has just a few counts. The CDR3 bases are TGTGCCAGTAGTATAGTGGCAGGGGGGACCGGGGAGCTGTTTTTT. This translates into CASSIVAGGTGELFF. The chain recombines TRBV19 with TRBJ2-2; TRBD1 might be the D (7 bases). The V gene's germline CDR1 is LNHDA and CDR2 SQIVND (reference sequence). The CDR3 consists of 15 residues. With 1 base removed from V and 5 bases from J, the gap between germline ends came to 11 bases.

The rearrangement joins TRBV13 to TRBJ2-6, with 7 bases fitting TRBD1. The CDR3 totals 19 residues. The V gene's germline CDR1 is PRHDT and CDR2 FYEKMQ (reference sequence). V lost 4 bases to trimming and J lost 0 bases; unmatched junction nucleotides: 12. The CDR3, as DNA: TGTGCCAGCAGCTCGCAAAACCGGGACAGCTCCTCTGGGGCCAACGTCCTGACTTTC. Translating gives CASSSQNRDSSSGANVLTF.

The sample holds a few counts of this clone. V is TRBV4-2 and J is TRBJ1-4; weak D call: TRBD1 (5 bases). Trimming left V 0 bases short and J 8 bases short, with 19 bases between. This CDR3 has 17 residues. CDR1 LGHNA and CDR2 YNFKEQ come from the germline V gene. The CDR3 sequence: CASSQERGGDGREKLFF. Written as DNA, the CDR3 is TGTGCCAGCAGCCAAGAAAGGGGCGGGGACGGCCGAGAAAAACTGTTTTTT.

The V and J genes are TRBV2 and TRBJ2-1; the match to TRBD1 covers 8 bases. CDR3 length: 14 residues. Germline CDR1 SNHLY, CDR2 FYNNEI. Trimming removed 6 bases from V and 8 bases from J; junction bases left unmatched: 9. CDR3: CASRSRDRSDEQFF. The DNA for the CDR3 is TGTGCCAGCAGGTCCCGGGACAGGTCTGATGAGCAGTTCTTC.

The chain recombines TRBV5-4 with TRBJ2-3; D may be TRBD2 (6 bases). Looked up from germline, CDR1 is SGHNT and CDR2 is YYREEE (reference sequence). The CDR3 extends over 17 amino acids. The ends were cut back, 4 bases at V and 0 bases at J, with 18 bases in the middle. CDR3 bases: TGTGCCAGCAGCCCGGGGCGGGAAGGGAGAAGCACAGATACGCAGTATTTT. It yields the protein CASSPGREGRSTDTQYF.

The V call is TRBV7-8, the J call TRBJ2-1, with TRBD1 identical over 7 bases. Germline CDR1 reads SGHVS; CDR2 reads FQNEAQ. The CDR3 totals 14 residues. Losses at the gene ends were 5 bases for V and 10 bases for J; bases not matched to a gene: 11. This chain's CDR3 is CASSLRDSINEQFF. CDR3 coding DNA: TGTGCCAGCAGCCTCCGGGACAGTATAAACGAGCAGTTCTTC.

The rearrangement uses TRBV11-2 and TRBJ1-6; perhaps TRBD1 as D (5 bases). V was clipped by 2 bases and J by 10 bases, with 18 bases between them. The CDR3 spans 16 residues. Germline CDR1 is SGHAT and CDR2 is FQNNGV. The CDR3 DNA follows: TGTGCCAGCAGCTTAAACGCGGGACCTATGGGGTCACCCCTCCACTTT. It codes for CASSLNAGPMGSPLHF.

The chain recombines TRBV27 with TRBJ1-5, with 7 bases matching TRBD1. The length of the CDR3 is 14 residues. V trimming: 5 bases; J trimming: 6 bases; junction bases outside the gene matches: 7. Germline V gene lookup returns CDR1 MNHEY and CDR2 SMNVEV (reference sequence). DNA of the CDR3: TGTGCCAGCAGTCTTGACAGGGTAGGTCAGCCCCAGCATTTT. It translates to CASSLDRVGQPQHF.

This clone was recorded only once. The CDR3 region is CSAAQGGEQYF. In DNA, the CDR3 is TGCAGTGCTGCGCAGGGAGGCGAGCAGTACTTC. The chain links TRBV20-1 to TRBJ2-7; perhaps TRBD2 as D (6 bases). Trimming shortened V by 5 bases and J by 6 bases, and 11 bases separated the two germline ends. The germline gives CDR1 DFQATT, CDR2 SNEGSKA (reference sequence). The CDR3 covers 11 residues.

This rearrangement joins TRBV24-1 to TRBJ2-1; D gene uncertain. The V gene's germline CDR1 is KGHDR and CDR2 SFDVKD. V lost 1 base and J 5 bases, leaving 8 bases between the germline ends. CDR3 length: 14 amino acids. The CDR3 loop reads CATSDFWQNNEQFF. DNA for the CDR3: TGTGCCACCAGTGATTTTTGGCAGAACAATGAGCAGTTCTTC.

V is TRBV29-1 and J is TRBJ2-7, with 13 bases aligning to TRBD2. V was clipped by 6 bases and J by 2 bases; unmatched bases: 7. CDR1 and CDR2 (germline): SQVTM, ANQGSEA. The CDR3 length is 15 residues. The CDR3 reads CSVAGLAGTTYEQYF. CDR3 in DNA: TGCAGCGTCGCGGGACTAGCGGGGACTACCTACGAGCAGTACTTC.